This T cell receptor (beta chain) derives from a study of cytomegalovirus exposure and HLA in healthy donors. Study-wide context: An earlier analysis found some 100 million unique TCR beta sequences from about 190 million T cells.

Study-level findings and limits: Common viral pathogens seemed to be connected with several of the most significant clusters, according to a later analysis. Prior analysis indicated that the majority of TCR beta V segments exhibited productivity approximately 90% or approximately 30% of the time.

13 Jbeta primers and 60 Vbeta primers were used for the PCR. Authors' methods: In a later analysis, the count reached some 83 million unique TCR beta chains, with around 11 million shared. Profiling relied on immunoSEQ multiplex PCR, and the TCRdb table lists in-frame clones only, not all of them. The V and J calls and clone size were taken over from that table, and D and trimming were inferred from the DNA. The table has about 130,000 clones, about 74% seen once. The ends were cut back, 5 bases at V and 6 bases at J, with 5 bases in the middle. CDR1 and CDR2 from the germline V gene are SGHVS and FNYEAQ. This CDR3 has 11 amino acids. In regard to this clone: Its matching antigen is unknown.

J is TRBJ2-1 and V is TRBV7-6; D remains unclear. The sample taken for sequencing was PBMCs. This clonotype originated in a man aged 40-50 years in good health and CMV-seronegative. This chain's CDR3 is CASSPGNEQFF. The CDR3 nucleotides are TGTGCCAGCAGCCCCGGCAATGAGCAGTTCTTC.